The 5 T cell receptor beta chains listed next were all sequenced from one sample in a study of blood T cell repertoires in COVID-19. Here immunoSEQ multiplex PCR was the method, and the copy in TCRdb shows in-frame clones only, minus some. In the table there are about 210,000 clones, about four fifths of which are singletons. Sequences were obtained from PBMCs or T cells enriched from blood (not recorded which). These receptors were obtained from a woman aged 45 to 65 with acute COVID-19.

This sequence joins TRBV7-2 and TRBJ2-1; 13 nucleotides align to TRBD2. With 5 bases clipped from V and 7 bases from J, the junction kept 8 bases outside the gene matches. Looked up from germline, CDR1 is SGHTA and CDR2 is FQGNSA. CDR3 length equals 16 residues. The CDR3: CASSPWTSGSGNEQFF. The CDR3 DNA follows: TGTGCCAGCAGCCCTTGGACTAGCGGGAGTGGAAATGAGCAGTTCTTC. Looking up the rest from reference TRBV7-2 and TRBJ2-1 gives the full variable domain: GAGVSQSPSNKVTEKGKDVELRCDPISGHTALYWYRQSLGQGLEFLIYFQGNSAPDKSGLPSDRFSAERTGGSVSTLTIQRTQQEDSAVYLCASSPWTSGSGNEQFFGPGTRLTVL.

The genes are TRBV7-2 and TRBJ2-2; tentative D call: TRBD2 (6 bases). With 6 bases removed from V and 1 base from J, the gap between germline ends came to 9 bases. In germline, CDR1 is SGHTA, CDR2 FQGNSA. The CDR3 loop spans 14 amino acids. The CDR3, as DNA: TGTGCCAGCAGGTGGGGGGTGAACACCGGGGAGCTGTTTTTT. It encodes CASRWGVNTGELFF.

V gene TRBV2 combines with J gene TRBJ1-2, with 7 positions matching TRBD1. The length of the CDR3 is 16 residues. CDR1 and CDR2 (germline): SNHLY, FYNNEI. Trimming removed 6 bases from V and 4 bases from J; junction bases left unmatched: 14. CDR3 loop: CASSDPGDSRFYGYTF. In nucleotides, the CDR3 is TGTGCCAGCAGCGACCCCGGGGACAGCAGATTCTATGGCTACACCTTC.

This clone was observed a handful of times. The chain carries TRBV7-9 and TRBJ1-2, with TRBD1 matching 7 bases. Trimming removed 5 bases from V and 8 bases from J; junction bases left unmatched: 11. Germline CDR1 reads SEHNR; CDR2 reads FQNEAQ (reference sequence). CDR3 length: 14 residues. The CDR3 spells CASSETKNRGGYTF. Here the CDR3 DNA reads TGTGCCAGCAGCGAAACTAAGAACAGGGGCGGCTACACCTTC.

The chain employs TRBV5-1 and TRBJ2-3, with D perhaps TRBD1 (5 bases). Between the trimmed V and J ends, which lost 0 bases and 4 bases, there was a span of 12 bases. This CDR3 spans 15 amino acids. Germline CDR1 SGHRS, CDR2 YFSETQ. The DNA of the CDR3 is TGCGCCAGCAGCTTGGCCTGGGGCCCCTCAGATACGCAGTATTTT. As protein: CASSLAWGPSDTQYF.